Shown below are 13 T cell receptor beta chains from a single sample sequenced in a study of Graves' ophthalmopathy and Graves' hyperthyroidism. Transcripts of RNA were the source for amplifying TCR beta CDR3 regions. RT-PCR was first run with HTBI primers, then multiplex PCR in a second round. From the multiplex PCR reads, TCRdb called clonotypes with MiXCR, one entry per CDR3 protein. The sample lists just over 400,000 distinct CDR3 sequences; over 20% were seen once. Material for sequencing was peripheral blood. Receptor source: a woman aged 18-35 years with stable Graves' hyperthyroidism.

This clonotype has ten or more counts. This chain joins TRBV27 and TRBJ2-7; D is possibly TRBD2 (6 bases). V shed 8 bases and J shed 4 bases, with 18 bases lying between them. The CDR3 is 14 residues long. The germline gives CDR1 MNHEY, CDR2 SMNVEV (reference sequence). CDR3 in DNA: TGTGCCAGCCCACTAAAGGGAGGCCCTTACGAGCAGTACTTC. Its translation: CASPLKGGPYEQYF.

Worth noting for this clonotype: This may stem from a read error, because a much larger clone lies one nucleotide away. The V and J genes are TRBV6-1 and TRBJ2-2; no reliable D call. This CDR3 comprises 14 residues. Germline loops: CDR1 MNHNS, CDR2 SASEGT. The CDR3 spells CASSETTNTGQLFF. In DNA, the CDR3 is TGTGCCAGCAGTGAAACAACGAACACCGGGCAGCTGTTTTTT.

J is TRBJ1-3 and V is TRBV12-3 or TRBV12-4; 9 bases agree with TRBD1. The CDR3 length is 13 residues. Trimming at V came to 5 bases and at J to 10 bases, leaving 6 bases not matched to a gene. Here the CDR3 reads CASSLGQGKTIYF. The CDR3 region has the DNA TGTGCCAGCAGTCTAGGACAGGGGAAGACCATATATTTT.

This clonotype was detected many times. The genes are TRBV27 and TRBJ1-2; D possibly corresponds to TRBD1 (5 bases). Germline lookup yields CDR1 MNHEY and CDR2 SMNVEV (reference sequence). The CDR3 is made up of 15 amino acids. V was clipped by 5 bases and J by 4 bases, with 17 bases between them. CDR3 DNA: TGTGCCAGCAGTGTCCGGTGGGGCGCAGGCTATGGCTACACCTTC. As protein: CASSVRWGAGYGYTF.

Details on this clonotype: This may come from a read error, since a much larger clone is one base off. The genes are TRBV4-1 and TRBJ2-7; D possibly corresponds to TRBD2 (6 bases). The CDR3 extends over 14 amino acids. Germline V lookup: CDR1 MGHRA, CDR2 YSYEKL. DNA for the CDR3: TGCGCCAGCAGCCTGTTGGGGGTAACGGGAGAGCAGGACTTC. It translates to CASSLLGVTGEQDF.

This clonotype was counted many times. V and J are TRBV6-1 and TRBJ1-5; tentatively, D is TRBD1 (6 bases). The CDR3 is 16 amino acids. V was clipped by 1 base and J by 2 bases, with 12 bases between them. Germline V CDR1 and CDR2: MNHNS, SASEGT. CDR3 sequence reads: CASSEVLQGGNQPQHF. DNA of the CDR3: TGTGCCAGCAGTGAAGTTTTACAGGGCGGCAATCAGCCCCAGCATTTT.

This clonotype was recorded at least ten times. The chain recombines TRBV14 with TRBJ2-7, with 10 bases that match TRBD1. There are 15 residues in the CDR3. J was trimmed by 6 bases and V by 4 bases; bases with no gene match: 9. Germline assignment: CDR1 SGHDN and CDR2 FVKESK. The CDR3 nucleotides read TGTGCCAGCAGCCGCCTTGGGGGACAGGGGACCGAGCAGTACTTC. Protein sequence: CASSRLGGQGTEQYF.

This clonotype was observed many times. The V call is TRBV7-9, the J call TRBJ2-7; 15 nucleotides agree with TRBD2. The V segment lost 4 bases and the J segment 4 bases; nucleotides outside the gene matches: 5. CDR3 size: 16 residues. The germline CDR1 and CDR2 sequences are SEHNR and FQNEAQ (reference sequence). The CDR3 protein is CASSWGLAGGRYEQYF. DNA for the CDR3: TGTGCCAGCAGCTGGGGACTAGCGGGAGGAAGGTACGAGCAGTACTTC.

Many counts were recorded for this clonotype. The chain uses TRBV6-2 or TRBV6-3 and TRBJ1-2, with D uncertain. Germline CDR1 is MNHEY and CDR2 is SVGEGT. The CDR3 spans 13 residues. Between the trimmed V and J ends, which lost 6 bases and 7 bases, there was a span of 15 bases. The CDR3 coding sequence is TGTGCCAGCAGGCCCCTTTTGGCGCCTGGCTACACCTTC. Protein product: CASRPLLAPGYTF.

This clonotype was observed many times. The rearrangement joins TRBV19 to TRBJ2-7; 12 bases line up with TRBD2. Trimming cost V 7 bases and J 6 bases; bases outside gene matches: 4. This CDR3 has 13 amino acids. In germline, CDR1 is LNHDA, CDR2 SQIVND (reference sequence). The CDR3 loop is CASNPTSGGEQYF. The CDR3 coding sequence is TGTGCCAGTAACCCGACTAGCGGGGGCGAGCAGTACTTC.

This sequence joins TRBV27 and TRBJ1-1; D gene ambiguous. The ends were cut back, 4 bases at V and 1 base at J, with 13 bases in the middle. Germline V gives CDR1 MNHEY, CDR2 SMNVEV (reference sequence). The CDR3 contains 15 residues. CDR3 nucleotides: TGTGCCAGCAGTTCGACCCCCTTCACGAACACTGAAGCTTTCTTT. It specifies CASSSTPFTNTEAFF.

This clonotype was counted ten times or more. The rearrangement joins TRBV2 to TRBJ1-3; 7 nucleotides line up with TRBD1. The CDR3 has 13 amino acids. Germline V gene data show CDR1 as SNHLY and CDR2 as FYNNEI. Germline trimming cut 7 bases from V and 2 bases from J; bases unmatched to any gene: 2. The CDR3 nucleotides are TGTGCCAGCACCGGGACAGCTGGAAACACCATATATTTT. Translation gives CASTGTAGNTIYF.

This clonotype showed up many times. CDR3 amino acids: CASVPGQGCNEQYF. CDR3 bases: TGTGCTAGTGTTCCGGGACAGGGGTGCAACGAGCAGTACTTC. V and J are TRBV12-5 and TRBJ2-7, with 10 bases fitting TRBD1. CDR3 length: 14 residues. The V segment lost 7 bases and the J segment 5 bases; nucleotides outside the gene matches: 8. Germline values: CDR1 LGHNT, CDR2 FRNRAP. Based on the CDR3 plus reference TRBV12-5 and TRBJ2-7, the full variable domain is DARVTQTPRHKVTEMGQEVTMRCQPILGHNTVFWYRQTMMQGLELLAYFRNRAPLDDSGMPKDRFSAEMPDATLATLKIQPSEPRDSAVYFCASVPGQGCNEQYFGPGTRLTVT.